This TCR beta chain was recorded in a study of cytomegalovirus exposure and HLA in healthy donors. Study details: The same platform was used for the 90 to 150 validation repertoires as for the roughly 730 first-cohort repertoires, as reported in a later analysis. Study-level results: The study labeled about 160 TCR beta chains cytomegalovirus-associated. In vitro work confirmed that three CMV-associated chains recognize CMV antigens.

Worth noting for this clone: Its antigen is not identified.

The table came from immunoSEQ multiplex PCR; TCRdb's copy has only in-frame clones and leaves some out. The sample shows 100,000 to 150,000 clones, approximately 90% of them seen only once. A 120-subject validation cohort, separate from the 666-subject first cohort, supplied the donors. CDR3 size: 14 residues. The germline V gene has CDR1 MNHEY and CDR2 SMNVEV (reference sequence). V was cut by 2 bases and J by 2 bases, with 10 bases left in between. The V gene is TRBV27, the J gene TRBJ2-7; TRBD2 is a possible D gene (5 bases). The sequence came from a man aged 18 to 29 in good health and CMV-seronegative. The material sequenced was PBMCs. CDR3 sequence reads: CASSLGGDTYEQYF. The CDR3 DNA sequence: TGTGCCAGCAGTTTAGGAGGAGATACCTACGAGCAGTACTTC.